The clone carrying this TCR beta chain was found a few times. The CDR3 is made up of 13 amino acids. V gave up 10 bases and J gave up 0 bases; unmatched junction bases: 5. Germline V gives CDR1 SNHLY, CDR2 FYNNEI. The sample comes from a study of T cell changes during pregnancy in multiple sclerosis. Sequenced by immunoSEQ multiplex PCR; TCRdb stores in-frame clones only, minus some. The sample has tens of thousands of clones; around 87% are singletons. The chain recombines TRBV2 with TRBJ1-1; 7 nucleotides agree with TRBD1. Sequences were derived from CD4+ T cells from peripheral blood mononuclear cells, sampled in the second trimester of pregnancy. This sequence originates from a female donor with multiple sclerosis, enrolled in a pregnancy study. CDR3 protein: CATMDRLNTEAFF. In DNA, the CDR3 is TGTGCCACCATGGACAGGCTGAACACTGAAGCTTTCTTT. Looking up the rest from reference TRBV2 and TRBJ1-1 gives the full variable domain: EPEVTQTPSHQVTQMGQEVILRCVPISNHLYFYWYRQILGQKVEFLVSFYNNEISEKSEIFDDQFSVERPDGSNFTLKIRSTKLEDSAMYFCATMDRLNTEAFFGQGTRLTVV.